The clone carrying this TCR beta chain has just one count. This sample also contains other DNA sequences that code for the same CDR3. This sample is drawn from a study of shared clonotypes between healthy human individuals. Study information: Donor ages ranged 18 to 49 years: two women, a few men.

TCRdb keeps only in-frame clones here, not all; method: immunoSEQ multiplex PCR. The sample contains about 1,500,000 clones, around 95% of which appear only once. CD4+ cells underwent separation, giving CD45RA+ naive and CD45RA-negative memory subsets. The CDR3 is made up of 13 amino acids. Trimming removed 1 base at V and 2 bases at J, with 6 bases between. Germline loops: CDR1 SGDLS, CDR2 YYNGEE. V is TRBV9 and J is TRBJ1-1; D is undetermined. The receptor was isolated from a man in his thirties or forties in good health. Sequencing input: naive CD4+ T cells sorted from blood. The subset is: CD45RA+ positively selected. This CDR3 is CASSVSLNTEAFF. CDR3 sequence (DNA): TGTGCCAGCAGCGTATCCCTTAACACTGAAGCTTTCTTT.